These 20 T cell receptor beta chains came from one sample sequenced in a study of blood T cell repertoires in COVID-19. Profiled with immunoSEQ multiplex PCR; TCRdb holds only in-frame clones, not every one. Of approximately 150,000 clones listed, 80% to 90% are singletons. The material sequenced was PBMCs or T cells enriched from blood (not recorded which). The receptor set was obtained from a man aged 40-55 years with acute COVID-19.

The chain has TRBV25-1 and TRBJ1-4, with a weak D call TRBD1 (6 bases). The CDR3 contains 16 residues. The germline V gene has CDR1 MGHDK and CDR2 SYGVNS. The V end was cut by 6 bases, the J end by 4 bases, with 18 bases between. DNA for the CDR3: TGTGCCAGCAGCCGCCAAAAGGACAGCATTAATGAAAAACTGTTTTTT. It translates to CASSRQKDSINEKLFF.

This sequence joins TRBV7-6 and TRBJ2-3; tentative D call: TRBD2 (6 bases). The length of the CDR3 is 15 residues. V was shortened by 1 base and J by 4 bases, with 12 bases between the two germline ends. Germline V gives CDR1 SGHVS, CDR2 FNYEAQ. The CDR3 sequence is CASSLGAGQADTQYF. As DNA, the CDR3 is TGTGCCAGCAGCTTAGGGGCGGGGCAAGCAGATACGCAGTATTTT. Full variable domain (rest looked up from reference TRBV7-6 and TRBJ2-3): GAGVSQSPRYKVTKRGQDVALRCDPISGHVSLYWYRQALGQGPEFLTYFNYEAQQDKSGLPNDRFSAERPEGSISTLTIQRTEQRDSAMYRCASSLGAGQADTQYFGPGTRLTVL.

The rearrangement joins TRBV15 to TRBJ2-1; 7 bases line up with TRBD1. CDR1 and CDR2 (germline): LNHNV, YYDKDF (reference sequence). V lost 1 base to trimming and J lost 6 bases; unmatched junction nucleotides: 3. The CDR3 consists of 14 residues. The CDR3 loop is CATSRGQGINEQFF. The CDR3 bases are TGTGCCACCAGCAGAGGACAGGGAATCAATGAGCAGTTCTTC. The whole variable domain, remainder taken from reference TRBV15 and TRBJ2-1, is DAMVIQNPRYQVTQFGKPVTLSCSQTLNHNVMYWYQQKSSQAPKLLFHYYDKDFNNEADTPDNFQSRRPNTSFCFLDIRSPGLGDTAMYLCATSRGQGINEQFFGPGTRLTVL.

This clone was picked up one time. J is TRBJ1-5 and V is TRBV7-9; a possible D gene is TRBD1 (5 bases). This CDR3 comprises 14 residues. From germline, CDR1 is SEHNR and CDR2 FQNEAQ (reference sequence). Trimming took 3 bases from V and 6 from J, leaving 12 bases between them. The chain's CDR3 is CASSLEGPGQPQHF. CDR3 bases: TGTGCCAGCAGCTTGGAGGGACCCGGTCAGCCCCAGCATTTT.

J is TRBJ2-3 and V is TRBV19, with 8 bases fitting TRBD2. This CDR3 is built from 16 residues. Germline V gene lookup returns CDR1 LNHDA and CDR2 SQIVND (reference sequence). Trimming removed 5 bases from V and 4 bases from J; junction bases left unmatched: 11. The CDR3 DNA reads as TGTGCCAGTAGTCTCTCATCGGGGGGGAGTCCAGATACGCAGTATTTT. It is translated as CASSLSSGGSPDTQYF.

The CDR3 bases are TGTGCCAGCGGGGCGCCAGGGGGAAGCAATCAGCCCCAGCATTTT. It specifies CASGAPGGSNQPQHF. The V gene is TRBV6-6, the J gene TRBJ1-5; 7 nucleotides align to TRBD1. Trimming at V came to 8 bases and at J to 1 base, leaving 8 bases not matched to a gene. Germline-derived CDR1 and CDR2 are MNHNY and SVGAGI (reference sequence). The CDR3 contains 15 residues.

CDR3 in amino acids: CASSSGGETEAFF. The CDR3 nucleotides are TGTGCCAGCAGTTCTGGGGGCGAAACTGAAGCTTTCTTT. The J gene is TRBJ1-1, the V gene TRBV12-3 or TRBV12-4; TRBD1 is a possible D gene (6 bases). V gave up 4 bases and J gave up 5 bases, with 11 bases separating them. The CDR3 runs to 13 residues.

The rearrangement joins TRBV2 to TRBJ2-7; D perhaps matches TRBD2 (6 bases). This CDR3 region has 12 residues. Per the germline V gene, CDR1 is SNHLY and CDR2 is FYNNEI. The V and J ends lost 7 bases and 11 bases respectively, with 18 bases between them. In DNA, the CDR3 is TGTGCCAGCAAGATCCCCCCGGGGGAGAAGTACTTC. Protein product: CASKIPPGEKYF.

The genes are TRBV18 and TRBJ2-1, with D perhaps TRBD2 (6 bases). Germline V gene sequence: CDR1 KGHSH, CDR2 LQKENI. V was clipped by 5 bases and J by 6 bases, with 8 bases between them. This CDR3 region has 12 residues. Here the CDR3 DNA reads TGTGCCAGCTCAACTAGCAGCAATGAGCAGTTCTTC. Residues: CASSTSSNEQFF.

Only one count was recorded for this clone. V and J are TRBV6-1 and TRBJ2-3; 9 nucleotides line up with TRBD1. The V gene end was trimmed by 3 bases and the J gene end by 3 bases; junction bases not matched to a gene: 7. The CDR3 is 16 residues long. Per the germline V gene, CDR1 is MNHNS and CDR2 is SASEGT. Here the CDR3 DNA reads TGTGCCAGCAGTGATATAGGGACAGGGAGGACAGATACGCAGTATTTT. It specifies CASSDIGTGRTDTQYF.

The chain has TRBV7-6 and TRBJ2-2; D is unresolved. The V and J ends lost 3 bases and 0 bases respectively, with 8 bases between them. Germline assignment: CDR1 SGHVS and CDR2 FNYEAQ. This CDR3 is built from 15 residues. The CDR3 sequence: CASSFSTTNTGELFF. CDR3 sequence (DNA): TGTGCCAGCAGCTTCTCGACAACGAACACCGGGGAGCTGTTTTTT.

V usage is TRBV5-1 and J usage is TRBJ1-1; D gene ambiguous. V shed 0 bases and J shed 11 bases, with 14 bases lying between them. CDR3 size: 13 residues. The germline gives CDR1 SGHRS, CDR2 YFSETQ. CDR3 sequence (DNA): TGCGCCAGCAGCTTGGGAGAGGCGGCGGGCGCTTTCTTT. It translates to CASSLGEAAGAFF.

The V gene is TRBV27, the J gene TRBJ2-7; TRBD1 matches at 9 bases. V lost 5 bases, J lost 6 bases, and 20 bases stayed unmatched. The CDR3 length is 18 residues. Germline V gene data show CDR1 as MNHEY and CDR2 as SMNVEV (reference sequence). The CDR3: CASSTPRTGEGQSGEQYF. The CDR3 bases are TGTGCCAGCAGTACTCCTCGGACAGGGGAGGGGCAATCTGGCGAGCAGTACTTC.

CDR3 protein: CASSWSPPHGETQYF. CDR3 bases: TGTGCCAGCAGTTGGAGCCCCCCACACGGGGAGACCCAGTACTTC. The genes are TRBV2 and TRBJ2-5; D call uncertain. Looked up from germline, CDR1 is SNHLY and CDR2 is FYNNEI. V was trimmed by 5 bases and J by 5 bases, leaving 18 bases between them. This CDR3 is 15 amino acids long.

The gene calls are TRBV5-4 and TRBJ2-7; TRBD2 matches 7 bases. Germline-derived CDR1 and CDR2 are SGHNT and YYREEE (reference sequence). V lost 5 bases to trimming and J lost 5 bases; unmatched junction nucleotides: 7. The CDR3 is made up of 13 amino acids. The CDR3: CASSLDAGDEQYF. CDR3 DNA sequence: TGTGCCAGCAGTCTTGACGCGGGGGACGAGCAGTACTTC.

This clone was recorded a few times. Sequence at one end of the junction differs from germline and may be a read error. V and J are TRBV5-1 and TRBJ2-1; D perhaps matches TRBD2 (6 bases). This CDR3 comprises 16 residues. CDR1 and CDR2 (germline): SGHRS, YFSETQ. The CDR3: CASSLGTSFSFNEQFF. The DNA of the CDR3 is TGCGCCAGCAGCTTGGGTACTAGCTTTTCCTTCAATGAGCAGTTCTTC.

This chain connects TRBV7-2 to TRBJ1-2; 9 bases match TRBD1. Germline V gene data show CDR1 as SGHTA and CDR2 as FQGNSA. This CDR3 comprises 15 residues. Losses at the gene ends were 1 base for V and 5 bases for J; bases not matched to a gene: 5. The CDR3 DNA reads TGTGCCAGCAGCTTAGGGGACAGGGAGGGATATGGCTACACCTTC. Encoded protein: CASSLGDREGYGYTF.

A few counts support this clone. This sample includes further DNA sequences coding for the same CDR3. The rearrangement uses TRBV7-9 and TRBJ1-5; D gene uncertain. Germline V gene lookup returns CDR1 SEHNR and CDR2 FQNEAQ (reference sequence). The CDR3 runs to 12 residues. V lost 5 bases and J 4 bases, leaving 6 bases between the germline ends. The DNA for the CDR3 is TGTGCCAGCAGCCGGGAGAATCAGCCCCAGCATTTT. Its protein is CASSRENQPQHF.

The CDR3 DNA reads as TGTGCCAGCAGCCTGGGGACAGGGGTCGGCTACACCTTC. This encodes CASSLGTGVGYTF. The rearrangement uses TRBV3-1 (or the pseudogene TRBV3-2) and TRBJ1-2; 10 nucleotides line up with TRBD1. V was clipped by 4 bases and J by 8 bases; unmatched bases: 4. This CDR3 is 13 amino acids long. CDR1 and CDR2 from the germline V gene are LGHDT and YNNKEL (reference sequence).

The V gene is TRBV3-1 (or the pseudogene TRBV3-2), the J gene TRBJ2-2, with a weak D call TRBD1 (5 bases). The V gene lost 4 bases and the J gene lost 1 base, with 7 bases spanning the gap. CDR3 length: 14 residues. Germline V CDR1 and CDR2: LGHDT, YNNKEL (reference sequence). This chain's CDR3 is CASSLRENTGELFF. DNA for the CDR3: TGTGCCAGCAGCCTCAGGGAGAACACCGGGGAGCTGTTTTTT.